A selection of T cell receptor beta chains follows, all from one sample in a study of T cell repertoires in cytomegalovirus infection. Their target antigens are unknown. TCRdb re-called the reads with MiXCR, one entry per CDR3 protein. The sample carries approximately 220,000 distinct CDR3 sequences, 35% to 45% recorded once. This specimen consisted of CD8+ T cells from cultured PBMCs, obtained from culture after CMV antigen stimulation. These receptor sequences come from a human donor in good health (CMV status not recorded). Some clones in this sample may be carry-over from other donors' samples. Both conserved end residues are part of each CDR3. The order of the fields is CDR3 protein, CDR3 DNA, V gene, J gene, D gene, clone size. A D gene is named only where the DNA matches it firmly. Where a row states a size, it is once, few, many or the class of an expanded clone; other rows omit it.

CASSPRLAGGPLQETQYF,TGTGCCAGCAGCCCACGACTAGCGGGAGGGCCCCTCCAAGAGACCCAGTACTTC,TRBV7-6,TRBJ2-5,TRBD2,NA
CASTDAGTEAFF,TGTGCCAGCACCGACGCCGGCACTGAAGCTTTCTTT,TRBV28,TRBJ1-1,NA,few
CASRQGSWTEAFF,TGTGCCAGCCGACAGGGGAGTTGGACTGAAGCTTTCTTT,TRBV12-3/TRBV12-4,TRBJ1-1,TRBD1,NA
CATSRGGRGRTYEQYF,TGTGCCACCAGCAGAGGAGGAAGGGGGAGAACCTACGAGCAGTACTTC,TRBV15,TRBJ2-7,NA,NA
CASSLAEVRQETQYF,TGTGCCAGCAGTTTGGCAGAGGTACGGCAAGAGACCCAGTACTTC,TRBV12-3/TRBV12-4,TRBJ2-5,NA,few
CSATGQEGPYGYTF,TGCAGTGCTACTGGACAGGAAGGACCCTATGGCTACACCTTC,TRBV20-1,TRBJ1-2,TRBD1,NA
CASSSPLDGQGSYEQYF,TGTGCCAGCAGCTCGCCCCTTGATGGACAGGGCTCCTACGAGCAGTACTTC,TRBV7-9,TRBJ2-7,TRBD1,NA
CASSPPFSTPRLAEAFF,TGCGCCAGCAGCCCTCCATTTTCGACCCCCCGGCTCGCTGAAGCTTTCTTT,TRBV4-1,TRBJ1-1,NA,NA
CASSLRRSATNEKLFF,TGTGCCAGCAGTCTTAGGAGGTCCGCAACTAATGAAAAACTGTTTTTT,TRBV27,TRBJ1-4,NA,NA
CASSPRAGRGSNEQFF,TGTGCCAGCAGTCCCCGGGCGGGAAGGGGGTCGAATGAGCAGTTCTTC,TRBV28,TRBJ2-1,NA,few